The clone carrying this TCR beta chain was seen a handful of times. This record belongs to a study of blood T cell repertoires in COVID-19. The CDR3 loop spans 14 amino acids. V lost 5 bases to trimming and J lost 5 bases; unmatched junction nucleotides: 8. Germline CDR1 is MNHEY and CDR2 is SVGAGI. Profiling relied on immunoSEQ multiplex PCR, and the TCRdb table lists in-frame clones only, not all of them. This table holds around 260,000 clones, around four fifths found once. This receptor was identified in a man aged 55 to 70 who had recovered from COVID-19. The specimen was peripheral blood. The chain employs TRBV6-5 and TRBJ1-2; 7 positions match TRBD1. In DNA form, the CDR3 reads TGTGCCAGCAGTACACCGGGACAGAAATATGGCTACACCTTC. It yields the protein CASSTPGQKYGYTF.